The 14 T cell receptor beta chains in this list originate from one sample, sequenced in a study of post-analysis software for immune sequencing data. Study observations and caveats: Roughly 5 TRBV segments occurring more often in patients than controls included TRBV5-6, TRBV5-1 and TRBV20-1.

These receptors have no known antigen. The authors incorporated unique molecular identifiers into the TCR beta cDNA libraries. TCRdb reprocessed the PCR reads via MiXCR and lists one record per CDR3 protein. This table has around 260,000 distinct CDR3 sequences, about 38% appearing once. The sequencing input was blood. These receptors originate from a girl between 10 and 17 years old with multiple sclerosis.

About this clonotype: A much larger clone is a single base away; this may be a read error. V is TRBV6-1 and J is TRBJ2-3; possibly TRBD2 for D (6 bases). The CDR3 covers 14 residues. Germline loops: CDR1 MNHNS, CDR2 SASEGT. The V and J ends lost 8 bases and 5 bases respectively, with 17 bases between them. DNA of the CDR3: TGTGCCAGCGGGGAGGCGGCAGCCCGAGATACGCAGTATTTT. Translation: CASGEAAARDTQYF.

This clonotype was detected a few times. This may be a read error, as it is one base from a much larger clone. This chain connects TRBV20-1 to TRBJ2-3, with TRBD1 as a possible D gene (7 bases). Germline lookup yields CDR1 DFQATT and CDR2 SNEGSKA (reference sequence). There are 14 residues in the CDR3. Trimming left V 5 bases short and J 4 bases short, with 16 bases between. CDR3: CSAGGTDRPDTQYF. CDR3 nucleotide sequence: TGCAGTGCTGGAGGGACAGATCGTCCAGATACGCAGTATTTT.

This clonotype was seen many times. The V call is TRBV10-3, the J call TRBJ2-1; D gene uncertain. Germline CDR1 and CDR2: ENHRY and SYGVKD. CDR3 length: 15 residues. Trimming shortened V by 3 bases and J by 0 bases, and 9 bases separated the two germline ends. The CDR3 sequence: CAISESSFSYNEQFF. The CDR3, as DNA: TGTGCCATCAGTGAAAGCAGTTTCTCCTACAATGAGCAGTTCTTC.

The CDR3 DNA sequence: TGTGCCAGCAGTTTGGCCCTGAGTTATGGCTACACCTTC. Its translation: CASSLALSYGYTF. The chain carries TRBV12-3 or TRBV12-4 and TRBJ1-2; D unresolved. The CDR3 sequence is 13 residues long. V was pared by 3 bases and J by 5 bases, with 10 bases between.

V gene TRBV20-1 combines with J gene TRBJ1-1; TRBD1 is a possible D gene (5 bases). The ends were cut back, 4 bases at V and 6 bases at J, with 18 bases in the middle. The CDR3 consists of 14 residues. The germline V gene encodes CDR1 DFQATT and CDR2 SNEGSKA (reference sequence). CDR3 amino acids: CSAIRDGARAEAFF. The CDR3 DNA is TGCAGTGCTATCCGGGACGGAGCTCGCGCTGAAGCTTTCTTT.

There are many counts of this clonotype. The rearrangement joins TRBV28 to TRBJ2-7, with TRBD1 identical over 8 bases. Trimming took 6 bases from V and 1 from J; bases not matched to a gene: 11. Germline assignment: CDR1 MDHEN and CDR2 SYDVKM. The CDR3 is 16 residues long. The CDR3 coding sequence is TGTGCCAGCAGCCCCCCGGCACAGGGGGGATCCTACGAGCAGTACTTC. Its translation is CASSPPAQGGSYEQYF.

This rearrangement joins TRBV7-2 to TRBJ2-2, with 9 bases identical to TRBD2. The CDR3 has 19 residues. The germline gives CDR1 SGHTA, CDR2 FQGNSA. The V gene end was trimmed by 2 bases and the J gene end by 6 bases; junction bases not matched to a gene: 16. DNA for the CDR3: TGTGCCAGCAGCTTAAATTTAGCGGGAGCCCTCTCTAAGTCCGGGGAGCTGTTTTTT. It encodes CASSLNLAGALSKSGELFF.

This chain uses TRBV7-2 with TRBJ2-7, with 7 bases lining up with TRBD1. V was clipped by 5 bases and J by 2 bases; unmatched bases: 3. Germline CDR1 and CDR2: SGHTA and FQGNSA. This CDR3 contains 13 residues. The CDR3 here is CASSHGTAYEQYF. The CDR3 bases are TGTGCCAGCAGCCACGGGACAGCCTACGAGCAGTACTTC.

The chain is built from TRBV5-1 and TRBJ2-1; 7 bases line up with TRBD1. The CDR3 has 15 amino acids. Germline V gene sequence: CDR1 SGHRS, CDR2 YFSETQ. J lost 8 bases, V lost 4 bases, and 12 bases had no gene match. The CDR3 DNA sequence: TGCGCCAGCAGCCCCATAACTAACAGGGGCGATGAGCAGTTCTTC. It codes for CASSPITNRGDEQFF.

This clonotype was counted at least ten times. In nucleotides, the CDR3 is TGTGCCACCCGGGCTTTGAACACTGAAGCTTTCTTT. This codes for CATRALNTEAFF. The chain joins TRBV19 to TRBJ1-1; D remains unclear. Between the trimmed V and J ends, which lost 10 bases and 0 bases, there was a span of 9 bases. The germline V gene encodes CDR1 LNHDA and CDR2 SQIVND (reference sequence). CDR3 length: 12 residues.

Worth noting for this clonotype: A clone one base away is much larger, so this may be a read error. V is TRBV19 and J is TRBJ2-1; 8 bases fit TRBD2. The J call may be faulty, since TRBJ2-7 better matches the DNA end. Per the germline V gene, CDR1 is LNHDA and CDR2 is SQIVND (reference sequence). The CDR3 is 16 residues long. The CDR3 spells CASSTSLGGAYNEQYF. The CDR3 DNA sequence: TGTGCCAGTAGTACAAGCCTCGGGGGGGCCTACAATGAGCAGTACTTC.

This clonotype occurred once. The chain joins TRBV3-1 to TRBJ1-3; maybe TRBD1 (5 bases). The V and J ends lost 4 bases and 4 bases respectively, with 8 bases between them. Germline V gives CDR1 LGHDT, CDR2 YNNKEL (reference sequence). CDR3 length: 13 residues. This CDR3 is CASSPRDGNTIYF. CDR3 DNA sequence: TGTGCCAGCAGCCCCCGGGACGGAAACACCATATATTTT.

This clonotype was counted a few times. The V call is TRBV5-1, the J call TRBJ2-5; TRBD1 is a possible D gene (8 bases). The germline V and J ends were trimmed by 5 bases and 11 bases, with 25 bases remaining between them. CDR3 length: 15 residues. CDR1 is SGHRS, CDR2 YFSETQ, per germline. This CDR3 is CASRQRDRKGHEQYF. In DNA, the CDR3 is TGCGCCAGCAGGCAGCGGGACAGGAAAGGACATGAGCAGTACTTC.

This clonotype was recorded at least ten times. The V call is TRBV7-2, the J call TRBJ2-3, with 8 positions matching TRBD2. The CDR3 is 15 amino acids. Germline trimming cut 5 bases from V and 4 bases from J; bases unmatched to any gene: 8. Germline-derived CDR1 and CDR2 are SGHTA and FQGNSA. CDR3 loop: CASSPEGLEADTQYF. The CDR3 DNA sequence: TGTGCCAGCAGCCCAGAGGGACTAGAAGCAGATACGCAGTATTTT.